These 18 T cell receptor beta chains came from one sample sequenced in a study of OX40 agonist ivuxolimab in advanced cancers. Assay: immunoSEQ multiplex PCR; the TCRdb copy retains only in-frame clones and omits some. The data contain around 82,000 clones, 85% to 90% of them singletons. Sequencing used CD4+ or CD8+ T cells sorted from blood, obtained in a trial of the OX40 agonist ivuxolimab. The receptors shown here come from an adult with an advanced solid tumor such as melanoma, head and neck, liver or kidney cancer.

The gene calls are TRBV7-2 and TRBJ2-7; 13 positions match TRBD2. The CDR3 consists of 15 residues. Germline V CDR1 and CDR2: SGHTA, FQGNSA. The V and J ends lost 4 bases and 5 bases, in that order; junction bases with no gene match: 5. The CDR3 loop is CASSWRTSGSNEQYF. DNA for the CDR3: TGTGCCAGCAGCTGGAGGACTAGCGGGAGTAACGAGCAGTACTTC.

The CDR3 DNA reads as TGCGCCAGCAGCCAAGAACCTGAGGGATCCTCCTACGAGCAGTACTTC. It translates to CASSQEPEGSSYEQYF. V usage is TRBV4-1 and J usage is TRBJ2-7; TRBD2 might be the D (5 bases). CDR1 and CDR2 from the germline V gene are MGHRA and YSYEKL. The CDR3 runs 16 residues. With 0 bases removed from V and 0 bases from J, the gap between germline ends came to 12 bases.

CDR3 nucleotides: TGTGCCAGTAGTATAATTGGACCGGGAGGTAGAGAGACCCAGTACTTC. It specifies CASSIIGPGGRETQYF. This chain joins TRBV19 and TRBJ2-5; 7 nucleotides align to TRBD2. Trimming removed 2 bases from V and 4 bases from J; junction bases left unmatched: 10. Germline lookup yields CDR1 LNHDA and CDR2 SQIVND (reference sequence). This CDR3 is 16 amino acids long.

The J gene is TRBJ2-7, the V gene TRBV7-3; 10 bases map to TRBD2. The CDR3 consists of 14 residues. The germline gives CDR1 SGHTA, CDR2 FQGTGA. The V and J ends lost 3 bases and 5 bases, in that order; junction bases with no gene match: 4. CDR3 region: CASSLGLAGDEQYF. CDR3 DNA: TGTGCCAGCAGCTTGGGGCTAGCGGGAGACGAGCAGTACTTC.

This chain links TRBV30 with TRBJ1-6, with D possibly matching TRBD1 (5 bases). V dropped 0 bases and J dropped 6 bases, with 9 bases sitting between them. The V gene's germline CDR1 is GTSNPN and CDR2 SVGIG (reference sequence). CDR3 size: 14 residues. The DNA for the CDR3 is TGTGCCTGGAGTGTTCAGGGACTTAATTCACCCCTCCACTTT. Translating it yields CAWSVQGLNSPLHF.

The chain combines TRBV9 with TRBJ2-3; D is uncertain. Germline-derived CDR1 and CDR2 are SGDLS and YYNGEE. The length of the CDR3 is 14 residues. V dropped 2 bases and J dropped 2 bases, with 9 bases sitting between them. CDR3 protein: CASSVGGFTDTQYF. The CDR3 DNA reads TGTGCCAGCAGCGTCGGTGGGTTCACAGATACGCAGTATTTT.

This clone has more than one count but fewer than ten. The rearrangement uses TRBV6-6 and TRBJ2-1; D gene uncertain. V lost 6 bases and J lost 5, with 11 bases in between. The CDR3 contains 13 residues. Germline CDR1 reads MNHNY; CDR2 reads SVGAGI (reference sequence). The CDR3 here is CASSSGPNNEQFF. The CDR3 DNA sequence: TGTGCCAGCAGCTCCGGGCCCAACAATGAGCAGTTCTTC.

The V and J genes are TRBV5-5 and TRBJ2-2; the D gene is possibly TRBD1 (6 bases). The CDR3 totals 14 residues. Germline CDR1 reads SGHKS; CDR2 reads YYEKEE (reference sequence). Trimming shortened V by 4 bases and J by 5 bases, and 12 bases separated the two germline ends. Here the CDR3 DNA reads TGTGCCAGCAGCCGGACAGTAGGAACCGGGGAGCTGTTTTTT. This codes for CASSRTVGTGELFF. Full variable domain (remainder filled in from reference TRBV5-5 and TRBJ2-2): DAGVTQSPTHLIKTRGQQVTLRCSPISGHKSVSWYQQVLGQGPQFIFQYYEKEERGRGNFPDRFSARQFPNYSSELNVNALLLGDSALYLCASSRTVGTGELFFGEGSRLTVL.

The chain employs TRBV7-6 and TRBJ2-1, with TRBD1 matching over 9 bases. Germline CDR1 and CDR2: SGHVS and FNYEAQ. V lost 5 bases and J lost 7; bases outside the gene matches: 6. The CDR3 runs 14 residues. As DNA, the CDR3 is TGTGCCAGCAGCCGGGGACAGGGCGGGAATGAGCAGTTCTTC. Its translation is CASSRGQGGNEQFF.

The V gene is TRBV7-2, the J gene TRBJ1-5, with a possible D match to TRBD1 (6 bases). Germline assignment: CDR1 SGHTA and CDR2 FQGNSA. The CDR3 contains 16 residues. Between the trimmed V and J ends, which lost 5 bases and 6 bases, there was a span of 20 bases. CDR3 in DNA: TGTGCCAGCAGCCTCCGATTGCCACAGGGCGGTCAGCCCCAGCATTTT. Its protein product is CASSLRLPQGGQPQHF.

The chain uses TRBV29-1 and TRBJ2-2; D might be TRBD2 (5 bases). CDR1 SQVTM and CDR2 ANQGSEA come from the germline V gene. V shed 7 bases and J shed 7 bases, with 19 bases lying between them. The CDR3 spans 14 residues. CDR3: CSASRRTSHGELFF. CDR3 DNA sequence: TGCAGCGCCTCCAGGAGGACCTCCCACGGGGAGCTGTTTTTT.

The rearrangement uses TRBV10-1 and TRBJ2-2, with 9 bases fitting TRBD2. Trimming at V came to 0 bases and at J to 4 bases, leaving 3 bases not matched to a gene. CDR1 and CDR2 (germline): WNHNN, SYGVQD (reference sequence). This CDR3 contains 16 residues. CDR3 region: CASSESSGRITGELFF. The CDR3 bases are TGCGCCAGCAGTGAGTCAAGCGGGAGGATCACCGGGGAGCTGTTTTTT.

V gene TRBV28 combines with J gene TRBJ1-2, with TRBD1 matching over 9 bases. V shed 2 bases and J 8 bases; nucleotides not matched to a gene: 18. Per germline, CDR1 MDHEN and CDR2 SYDVKM. This CDR3 region has 18 residues. In DNA, the CDR3 is TGTGCCAGCAGTTTACCCACCGATAACAGGGGGCGCACGTGGGGCTACACCTTC. It encodes CASSLPTDNRGRTWGYTF.

Concerning this clone: Other nucleotide sequences from this sample produce the same CDR3. This sequence joins TRBV7-2 and TRBJ1-1; 8 bases map to TRBD1. CDR1 and CDR2 from the germline V gene are SGHTA and FQGNSA. V was clipped by 3 bases and J by 0 bases; unmatched bases: 0. This CDR3 has 14 amino acids. CDR3 in amino acids: CASSLDRVNTEAFF. DNA of the CDR3: TGTGCCAGCAGCTTGGACAGGGTGAACACTGAAGCTTTCTTT.

In this sample, this clone turned up once. The chain carries TRBV7-3 and TRBJ2-3, with D perhaps TRBD1 (5 bases). V was shortened by 2 bases and J by 9 bases, with 15 bases between the two germline ends. The CDR3 is 14 amino acids. The germline V gene encodes CDR1 SGHTA and CDR2 FQGTGA. The CDR3 region has the DNA TGTGCCAGCAGCTTACAGGGCAATTCGGGCACGCAGTATTTT. Translated, it gives CASSLQGNSGTQYF.

The chain joins TRBV30 to TRBJ1-5; 8 bases are a match to TRBD1. The J segment lost 6 bases and the V segment lost 4 bases, leaving 11 bases of the junction unmatched. CDR3 length: 15 residues. The germline V gene encodes CDR1 GTSNPN and CDR2 SVGIG (reference sequence). CDR3 loop: CAWKTGTGGPQPQHF. The CDR3 coding sequence is TGTGCCTGGAAAACCGGGACAGGAGGTCCTCAGCCCCAGCATTTT.

V gene TRBV2 combines with J gene TRBJ2-5; D not certain. The CDR3 spans 12 residues. The ends were cut back, 1 base at V and 5 bases at J, with 5 bases in the middle. Germline CDR1 reads SNHLY; CDR2 reads FYNNEI. The CDR3 sequence is CASSEVRETQYF. The CDR3 region has the DNA TGTGCCAGCAGTGAAGTCCGGGAGACCCAGTACTTC. The variable domain in full, with the rest retrieved from reference TRBV2 and TRBJ2-5, is EPEVTQTPSHQVTQMGQEVILRCVPISNHLYFYWYRQILGQKVEFLVSFYNNEISEKSEIFDDQFSVERPDGSNFTLKIRSTKLEDSAMYFCASSEVRETQYFGPGTRLLVL.

This clone was recorded once. The rearrangement links TRBV11-2 to TRBJ2-3; 9 nucleotides line up with TRBD2. Germline values: CDR1 SGHAT, CDR2 FQNNGV. J lost 6 bases, V lost 3 bases, and 13 bases had no gene match. The CDR3 loop spans 17 amino acids. As DNA, the CDR3 is TGTGCCAGCAGCTTCCCGGGACTAGCACAAGAATTGGATACGCAGTATTTT. This encodes CASSFPGLAQELDTQYF.